The sequence of this T cell receptor (beta chain) was determined in a study of a mutant IDH1 vaccine in newly diagnosed glioma. Study summary: The therapy given earlier, which was standard therapy, consisted of radiotherapy, temozolomide, or both, and most of the patients received both.

Time point described: week 35, safety follow-up. In every dose of vaccine, 300 ug of mutant IDH1 20-mer peptide was given alongside topical imiquimod. Vaccinations, eight in total, occurred in weeks 1, 3, 5, 7, 11, 15, 19, 23. Turning to this clone: Its antigen is not identified.

TCRdb's copy holds only in-frame clones and misses some; the assay was immunoSEQ multiplex PCR. The sample lists approximately 28,000 clones, around four fifths occurring once. Whole-study results and caveats: It seemed that pseudoprogression was not linked to changes in the top peripheral T cell clonotypes.

The receptor comes from a man aged 25-45 years with glioma. Sequenced material: PBMCs, taken from a glioma patient whose treatment included an IDH1 peptide vaccine.

CDR3 sequence reads: CASSPPDRANEQFF. The DNA for the CDR3 is TGTGCCAGCAGCCCCCCGGACCGAGCCAATGAGCAGTTCTTC. This chain connects TRBV9 to TRBJ2-1, with D unresolved. V dropped 4 bases and J dropped 6 bases, with 14 bases sitting between them. This CDR3 spans 14 amino acids. The germline gives CDR1 SGDLS, CDR2 YYNGEE.